These T cell receptor beta chains were read from a single sample in a study of T cells in Graves' hyperthyroidism and ophthalmopathy. In TCRdb, the multiplex PCR reads were re-called with MiXCR into one record per CDR3 protein. Altogether under 350,000 distinct CDR3 sequences are present, 15% to 20% being singletons, with the ten largest covering 45% to 55%. Sequencing was performed on blood. Receptors originate from a woman aged 45-65 years with Graves' hyperthyroidism. The CDR3 runs from the conserved cysteine through the conserved F or W. Each record gives: J gene, clone size, V gene, D gene, CDR3 DNA, CDR3 protein. A D gene is named only where the DNA matches it firmly. Expanded clones are given a class, and other clones once, few, many or no size at all.

>TRBJ2-7|many|TRBV12-3/TRBV12-4|TRBD2
TGTGCCAGCAGCCCTCGGGCGGGAGCGGGCCTCTCCTACGAGCAGTACTTC
CASSPRAGAGLSYEQYF
>TRBJ2-7|many|TRBV27|-
TGTGCCAGCAGTTCGAGCTCCTACGAGCAGTACTTC
CASSSSSYEQYF
>TRBJ2-1|few|TRBV20-1|-
TGCAGTGCCACCCTACCTAGCTTGGATGAGCAGTTCTTC
CSATLPSLDEQFF
>TRBJ2-2|few|TRBV19|TRBD2
TGTGCCAGTAGTATTTGGCGGGGGGGCCGGGGGAGCACCGGGGAGCTGTTTTTT
CASSIWRGGRGSTGELFF
>TRBJ1-6|few|TRBV30|TRBD1
TGTGCCTGGTCCCCCCGGGACAGGGTGAATTCACCCCTCCACTTT
CAWSPRDRVNSPLHF
>TRBJ1-2|few|TRBV6-1|-
TGTGCCAGCAGTGAGGAGGGCCGGGGCTACACCTTC
CASSEEGRGYTF
>TRBJ2-7|-|TRBV10-3|TRBD2
TGTGCCATCAGGGGCCATGGAGCGGGAGGGCCTCCCGAGCAGTACTTC
CAIRGHGAGGPPEQYF
>TRBJ2-5|many|TRBV3-1|-
TGTGCCAGCAGCCAAGATGCAGGGGCGGAAGAGACCCAGTACTTC
CASSQDAGAEETQYF
>TRBJ1-1|-|TRBV20-1|TRBD1
TGCAGTGCTCCCGGACAGGGGGAGAACACTGAAGCTTTCTTT
CSAPGQGENTEAFF
>TRBJ1-1|-|TRBV15|-
TGTGCCACCAGCAGAGAAGGCCTGGCCGCTGAAGCTTTCTTT
CATSREGLAAEAFF
>TRBJ2-1|many|TRBV10-3|TRBD2
TGTGCCATCAGCTCACTAGCGGGAGTGAACGATGAGCAGTTCTTC
CAISSLAGVNDEQFF
>TRBJ1-5|many|TRBV12-3/TRBV12-4|-
TGTGCCAGCAGTTTAGTGGGGGAGGGCAATCAGCCCCAGCATTTT
CASSLVGEGNQPQHF
>TRBJ1-2|many|TRBV20-1|TRBD1
TGCAGTGCCACACCGGGACAGGGAAACTATGGCTACACCTTC
CSATPGQGNYGYTF
>TRBJ2-3|many|TRBV12-3/TRBV12-4|-
TGTGCCAGCAGCCCCAACGGGGGTGCTGGTGATACGCAGTATTTT
CASSPNGGAGDTQYF
>TRBJ2-7|-|TRBV7-9|-
TGTGCCAGCAGCTTAGTGCAGGAAGCCCGGGACGAGCAGTACTTC
CASSLVQEARDEQYF
>TRBJ2-5|-|TRBV6-1|-
TGTGCCAGCAGCCAGGGGCGGCAGACCCAGTACTTC
CASSQGRQTQYF
>TRBJ2-5|-|TRBV2|-
TGTGCCAGCAGCGCGGGGCATTACGAAGAGACCCAGTACTTC
CASSAGHYEETQYF
>TRBJ2-7|many|TRBV29-1|TRBD1
TGCAGCGTTCGACAGGGGCCCTACGAGCAGTACTTC
CSVRQGPYEQYF
>TRBJ2-4|-|TRBV5-8|TRBD1
TGTGCCAGCAGCTTGGGTGGGACAGGAAACATTCAGTACTTC
CASSLGGTGNIQYF
>TRBJ1-2|few|TRBV6-4|-
TGTGCCAGCAGTGCCGAACAGGGTGTCGGGGGCTACACCTTC
CASSAEQGVGGYTF
>TRBJ1-2|few|TRBV2|-
TGTGCCACCAAGGAGGGCGGGGACTATGGCTACACCTTC
CATKEGGDYGYTF
>TRBJ2-1|-|TRBV5-6|-
TGTGCCAGCAGCATATTGCAGAATGAGCAGTTCTTC
CASSILQNEQFF
>TRBJ2-1|few|TRBV6-1|TRBD2
TGTGCCAGCAGTAGCGGGGTAGCGGGATACAATGAGCAGTTCTTC
CASSSGVAGYNEQFF
>TRBJ1-1|many|TRBV11-2|-
TGTGCCAGCAGCTTAGGCGGCGTAAATGAAGCTTTCTTT
CASSLGGVNEAFF
>TRBJ2-3|-|TRBV7-8|-
TGTGCCAGCAGCTTAGCGCATGGGGGCACAGATACGCAGTATTTT
CASSLAHGGTDTQYF
>TRBJ2-1|many|TRBV28|TRBD2
TGTGCCAGCAGCCCACGTGGACTAGCGGGAGGCCTCAGCTCCTACAATGAGCAGTTCTTC
CASSPRGLAGGLSSYNEQFF
>TRBJ2-3|many|TRBV2|-
TGTGCCAGCAGTGATTCGGGGACATTCACAGATACGCAGTATTTT
CASSDSGTFTDTQYF
>TRBJ2-1|few|TRBV4-1|TRBD2
TGCGCCAGCAGCCTTATGACTAGCGGGAGGGATGAGCAGTTCTTC
CASSLMTSGRDEQFF
>TRBJ2-1|many|TRBV27|TRBD1
TGTGCCAGCACGAGACAGGGGACCTACAATGAGCAGTTCTTC
CASTRQGTYNEQFF
>TRBJ2-3|-|TRBV9|TRBD1
TGTGCCAGCAGCCCCACAGGGGGTCACACAGATACGCAGTATTTT
CASSPTGGHTDTQYF
>TRBJ1-2|few|TRBV2|-
TGTGCCAGCAGGAACTACATGGGCTACACCTTC
CASRNYMGYTF
>TRBJ1-5|-|TRBV19|TRBD1
TGTGCCAGTAGTATCCGGACAGGGTACGGTCAGCCCCAGCATTTT
CASSIRTGYGQPQHF
>TRBJ2-5|-|TRBV28|-
TGTGCCAGCTGCCAAGATAGGTTCGGGGTCGGGGAGACCCAGTACTTC
CASCQDRFGVGETQYF
>TRBJ2-1|many|TRBV7-9|-
TGTGCCAGCAGCTTGGTTGAGCAGTTCTTC
CASSLVEQFF
>TRBJ1-1|few|TRBV6-1|-
TGTGCCAGCCGGACGGGGGGGGCTAGGAACACTGAAGCTTTCTTT
CASRTGGARNTEAFF
>TRBJ2-7|-|TRBV20-1|TRBD2
TGCAGTGCTCTTGGACTAGCGGGAGGTTACGAGCAGTACTTC
CSALGLAGGYEQYF
>TRBJ2-1|many|TRBV2|-
TGTGCCAGCAGTCCACCGGACTACAACTACAATGAGCAGTTCTTC
CASSPPDYNYNEQFF
>TRBJ1-5|-|TRBV2|TRBD1
TGTGCCAGCAGTGAAGACTATGCACAGGGGGAACAGCCCCAGCATTTT
CASSEDYAQGEQPQHF
>TRBJ2-5|few|TRBV6-2/TRBV6-3|-
TGTGCCAGCACCCGACCGGGCCCAAGATCGACCCAGTACTTC
CASTRPGPRSTQYF
>TRBJ2-7|many|TRBV28|TRBD1
TGTGCCAGCAGCCATTCTAGGGGGCGCATCCCGAACGAGCAGTACTTC
CASSHSRGRIPNEQYF
>TRBJ1-5|-|TRBV9|-
TGTGCCAGCAGCGTAGGGTGGGGCAATCAGCCCCAGCATTTT
CASSVGWGNQPQHF
>TRBJ2-1|-|TRBV3-1|-
TGTGCCAGCAGCCCAGATAGAGGCGGGGCTTACAATGAGCAGTTCTTC
CASSPDRGGAYNEQFF
>TRBJ2-7|-|TRBV6-5|TRBD2
TGTGCCAGCCGGGATTTAGCGGGCCGACCATACGAGCAGTACTTC
CASRDLAGRPYEQYF
>TRBJ1-2|many|TRBV2|-
TGTGCCAGCAGAGTAGGTAGGGGAAACTATGGCTACACCTTC
CASRVGRGNYGYTF